This T cell receptor (beta chain) was captured by sequencing in a study of blood T cell repertoires in COVID-19. About the research overall: In each case, the material was cDNA or gDNA derived from T cells, B-cell-depleted T cells, or PBMCs.

The data were produced by immunoSEQ multiplex PCR, yet TCRdb's version contains in-frame clones alone and is incomplete. The sample holds over 200,000 clones, 75% to 90% seen once. Input material: peripheral blood. This TCR was sampled from a man aged 25 to 40 who had recovered from COVID-19.

The CDR3 here is CASSFRDSTNYGYTF. CDR3 DNA sequence: TGTGCCAGCAGCTTTAGGGACAGTACTAACTATGGCTACACCTTC. This chain connects TRBV11-2 to TRBJ1-2, with 7 positions matching TRBD1. The CDR3 is 15 residues long. The germline gives CDR1 SGHAT, CDR2 FQNNGV. V was pared by 3 bases and J by 0 bases, with 4 bases of the junction left unmatched.